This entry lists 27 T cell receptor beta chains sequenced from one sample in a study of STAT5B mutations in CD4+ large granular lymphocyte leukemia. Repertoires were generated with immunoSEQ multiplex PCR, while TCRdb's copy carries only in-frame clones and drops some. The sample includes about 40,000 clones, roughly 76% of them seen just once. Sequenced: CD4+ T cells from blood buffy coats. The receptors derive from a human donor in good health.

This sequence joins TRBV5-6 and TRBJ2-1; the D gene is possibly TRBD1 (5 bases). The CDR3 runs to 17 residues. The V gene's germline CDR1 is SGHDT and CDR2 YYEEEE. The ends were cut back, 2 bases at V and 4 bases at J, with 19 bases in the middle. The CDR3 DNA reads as TGTGCCAGCAGCTTATCGACTGGACAAAGCTGGTACAATGAGCAGTTCTTC. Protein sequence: CASSLSTGQSWYNEQFF. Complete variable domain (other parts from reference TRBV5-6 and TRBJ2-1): DAGVTQSPTHLIKTRGQQVTLRCSPKSGHDTVSWYQQALGQGPQFIFQYYEEEERQRGNFPDRFSGHQFPNYSSELNVNALLLGDSALYLCASSLSTGQSWYNEQFFGPGTRLTVL.

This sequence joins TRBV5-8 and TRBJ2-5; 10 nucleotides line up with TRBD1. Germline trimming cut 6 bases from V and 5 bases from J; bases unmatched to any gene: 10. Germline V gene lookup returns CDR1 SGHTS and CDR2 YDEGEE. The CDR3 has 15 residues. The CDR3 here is CASKAGTGVFETQYF. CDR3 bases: TGTGCCAGCAAAGCGGGGACAGGGGTTTTTGAGACCCAGTACTTC.

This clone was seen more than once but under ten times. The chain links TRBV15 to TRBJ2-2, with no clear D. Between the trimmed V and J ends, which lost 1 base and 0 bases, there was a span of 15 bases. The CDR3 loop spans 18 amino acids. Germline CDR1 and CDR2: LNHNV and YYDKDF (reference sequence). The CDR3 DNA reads TGTGCCACCAGCAGAGTGGGTCACCCGAACGCGAACACCGGGGAGCTGTTTTTT. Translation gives CATSRVGHPNANTGELFF.

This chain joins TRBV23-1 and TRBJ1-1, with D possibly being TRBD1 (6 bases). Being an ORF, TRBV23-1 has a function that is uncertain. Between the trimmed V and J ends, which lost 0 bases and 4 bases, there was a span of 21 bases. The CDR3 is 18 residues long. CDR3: CASSQSGGLGPRGTEAFF. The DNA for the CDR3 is TGCGCCAGCAGTCAATCGGGCGGGTTGGGGCCCAGGGGCACTGAAGCTTTCTTT.

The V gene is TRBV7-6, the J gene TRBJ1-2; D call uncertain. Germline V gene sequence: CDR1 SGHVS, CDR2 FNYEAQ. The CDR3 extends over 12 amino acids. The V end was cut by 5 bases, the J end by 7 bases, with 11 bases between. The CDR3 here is CASSPYTPGYTF. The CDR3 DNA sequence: TGTGCCAGCAGCCCCTACACCCCTGGCTACACCTTC.

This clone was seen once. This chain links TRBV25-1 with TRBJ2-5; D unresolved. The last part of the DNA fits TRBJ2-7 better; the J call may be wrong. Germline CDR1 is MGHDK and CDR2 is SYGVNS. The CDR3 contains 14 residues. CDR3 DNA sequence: TGTGCCAGCACCCCGGGTCTCGGTGACTACGAGCAGTACTTC. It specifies CASTPGLGDYEQYF.

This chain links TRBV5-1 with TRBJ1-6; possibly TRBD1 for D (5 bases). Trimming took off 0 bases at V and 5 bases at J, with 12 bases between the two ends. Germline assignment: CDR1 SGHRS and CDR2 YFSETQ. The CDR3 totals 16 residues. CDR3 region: CASSLAPQGNNSPLHF. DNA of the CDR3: TGCGCCAGCAGCTTGGCCCCCCAGGGAAATAATTCACCCCTCCACTTT.

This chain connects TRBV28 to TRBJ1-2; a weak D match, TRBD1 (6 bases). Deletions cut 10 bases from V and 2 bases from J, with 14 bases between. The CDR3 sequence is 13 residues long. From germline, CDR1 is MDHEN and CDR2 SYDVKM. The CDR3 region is CATWGGQNYGYTF. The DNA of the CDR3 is TGTGCCACTTGGGGGGGGCAGAACTATGGCTACACCTTC.

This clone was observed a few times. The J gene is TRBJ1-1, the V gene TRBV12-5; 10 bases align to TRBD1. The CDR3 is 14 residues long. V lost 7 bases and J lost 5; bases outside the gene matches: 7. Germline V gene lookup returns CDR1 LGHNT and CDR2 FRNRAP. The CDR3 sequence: CASAPTGGWTEAFF. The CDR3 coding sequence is TGTGCTAGTGCTCCGACAGGGGGCTGGACTGAAGCTTTCTTT.

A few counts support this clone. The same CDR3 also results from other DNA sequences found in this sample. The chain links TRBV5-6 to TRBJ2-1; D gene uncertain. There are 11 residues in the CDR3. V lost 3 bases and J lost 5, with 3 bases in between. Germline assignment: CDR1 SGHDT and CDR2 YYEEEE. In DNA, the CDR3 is TGTGCCAGCAGCTCTAACAATGAGCAGTTCTTC. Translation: CASSSNNEQFF.

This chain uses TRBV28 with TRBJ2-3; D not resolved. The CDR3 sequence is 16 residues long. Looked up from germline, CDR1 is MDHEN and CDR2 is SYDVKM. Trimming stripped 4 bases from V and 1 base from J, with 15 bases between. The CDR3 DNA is TGTGCCAGCAGTTACCAAGGGAAGAAGGGCACAGATACGCAGTATTTT. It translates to CASSYQGKKGTDTQYF.

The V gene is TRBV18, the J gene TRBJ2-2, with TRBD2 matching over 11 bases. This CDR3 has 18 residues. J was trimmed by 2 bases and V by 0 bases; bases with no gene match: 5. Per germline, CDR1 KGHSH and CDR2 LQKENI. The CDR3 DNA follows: TGTGCCAGCTCACCACCAACTAGCGGGGGCCTTAACACCGGGGAGCTGTTTTTT. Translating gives CASSPPTSGGLNTGELFF.

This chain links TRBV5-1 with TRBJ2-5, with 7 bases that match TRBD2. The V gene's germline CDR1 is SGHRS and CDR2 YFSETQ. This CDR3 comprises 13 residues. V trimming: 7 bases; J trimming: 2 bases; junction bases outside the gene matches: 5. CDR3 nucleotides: TGCGCCAGCCGCGGGAGCACTCAAGAGACCCAGTACTTC. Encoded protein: CASRGSTQETQYF.

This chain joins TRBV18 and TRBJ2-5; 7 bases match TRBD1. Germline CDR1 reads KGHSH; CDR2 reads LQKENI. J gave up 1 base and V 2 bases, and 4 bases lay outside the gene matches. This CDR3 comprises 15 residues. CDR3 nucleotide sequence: TGTGCCAGCTCACCAGGCCGGACAGGCCAAGAGACCCAGTACTTC. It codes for CASSPGRTGQETQYF.

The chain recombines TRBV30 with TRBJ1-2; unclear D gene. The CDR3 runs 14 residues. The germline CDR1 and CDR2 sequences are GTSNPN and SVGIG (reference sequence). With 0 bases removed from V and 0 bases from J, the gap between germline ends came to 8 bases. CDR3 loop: CAWSVFLANYGYTF. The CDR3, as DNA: TGTGCCTGGAGTGTATTCCTAGCTAACTATGGCTACACCTTC.

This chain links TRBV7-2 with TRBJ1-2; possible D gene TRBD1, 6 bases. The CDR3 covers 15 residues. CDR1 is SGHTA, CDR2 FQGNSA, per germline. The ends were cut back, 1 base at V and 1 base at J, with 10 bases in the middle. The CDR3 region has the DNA TGTGCCAGCAGCTTAGATGTACAGGGTAACTATGGCTACACCTTC. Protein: CASSLDVQGNYGYTF. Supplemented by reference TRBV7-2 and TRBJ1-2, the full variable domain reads GAGVSQSPSNKVTEKGKDVELRCDPISGHTALYWYRQSLGQGLEFLIYFQGNSAPDKSGLPSDRFSAERTGGSVSTLTIQRTQQEDSAVYLCASSLDVQGNYGYTFGSGTRLTVV.

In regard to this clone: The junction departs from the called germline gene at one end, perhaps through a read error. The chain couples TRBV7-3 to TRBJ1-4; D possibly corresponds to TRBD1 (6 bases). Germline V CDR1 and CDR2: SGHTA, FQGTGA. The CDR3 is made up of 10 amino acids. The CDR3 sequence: CASSGGAGTW. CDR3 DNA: TGTGCCAGCAGCGGGGGGGCCGGGACTTGG.

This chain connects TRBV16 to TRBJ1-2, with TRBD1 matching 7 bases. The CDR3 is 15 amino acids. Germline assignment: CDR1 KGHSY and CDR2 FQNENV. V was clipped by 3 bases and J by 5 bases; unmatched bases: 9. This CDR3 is CASSHRDSFWYGYTF. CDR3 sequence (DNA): TGTGCCAGCAGCCATCGGGACAGTTTCTGGTATGGCTACACCTTC.

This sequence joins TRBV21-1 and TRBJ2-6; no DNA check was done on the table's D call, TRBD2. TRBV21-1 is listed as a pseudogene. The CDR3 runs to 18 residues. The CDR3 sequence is CASSKAPGSHSGANVLTF. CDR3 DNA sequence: TGTGCCAGCAGCAAGGCTCCGGGGAGTCACTCTGGGGCCAACGTCCTGACTTTC.

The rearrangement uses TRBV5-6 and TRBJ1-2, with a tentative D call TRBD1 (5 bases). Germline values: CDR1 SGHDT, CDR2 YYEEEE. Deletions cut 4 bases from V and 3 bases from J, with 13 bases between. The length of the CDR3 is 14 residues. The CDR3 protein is CASSQQDWDYGYTF. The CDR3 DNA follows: TGTGCCAGCAGCCAACAGGACTGGGACTATGGCTACACCTTC.

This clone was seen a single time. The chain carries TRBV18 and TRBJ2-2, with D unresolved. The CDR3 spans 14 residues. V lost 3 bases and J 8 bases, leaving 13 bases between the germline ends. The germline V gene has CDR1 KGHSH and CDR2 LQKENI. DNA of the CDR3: TGTGCCAGCTCACCTAGGGCCCCCCCAGGGGAGCTGTTTTTT. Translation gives CASSPRAPPGELFF.

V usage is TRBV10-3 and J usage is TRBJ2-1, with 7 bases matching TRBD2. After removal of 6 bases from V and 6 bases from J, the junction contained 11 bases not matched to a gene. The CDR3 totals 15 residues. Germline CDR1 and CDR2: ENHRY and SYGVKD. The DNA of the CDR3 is TGTGCCATCAGCCTTGGGACTACTGTTTCCAATGAGCAGTTCTTC. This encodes CAISLGTTVSNEQFF.

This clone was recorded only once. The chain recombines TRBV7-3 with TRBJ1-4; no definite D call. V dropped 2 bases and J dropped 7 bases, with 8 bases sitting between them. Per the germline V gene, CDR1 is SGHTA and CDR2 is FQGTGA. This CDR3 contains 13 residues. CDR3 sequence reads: CASSLGEGEKLFF. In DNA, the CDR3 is TGTGCCAGCAGCTTAGGGGAAGGTGAAAAACTGTTTTTT. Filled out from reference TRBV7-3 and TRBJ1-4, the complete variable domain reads GAGVSQTPSNKVTEKGKYVELRCDPISGHTALYWYRQSLGQGPEFLIYFQGTGAADDSGLPNDRFFAVRPEGSVSTLKIQRTERGDSAVYLCASSLGEGEKLFFGSGTQLSVL.

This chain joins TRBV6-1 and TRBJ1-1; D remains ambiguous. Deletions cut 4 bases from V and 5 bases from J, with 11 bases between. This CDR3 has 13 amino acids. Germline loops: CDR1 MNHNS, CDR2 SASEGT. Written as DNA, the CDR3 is TGTGCCAGCAGTGCACTCGGACGGACTGAAGCTTTCTTT. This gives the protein CASSALGRTEAFF.

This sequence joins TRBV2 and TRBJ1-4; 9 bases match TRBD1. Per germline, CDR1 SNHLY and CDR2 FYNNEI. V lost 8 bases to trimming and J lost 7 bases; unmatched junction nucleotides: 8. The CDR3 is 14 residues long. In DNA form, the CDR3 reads TGTGCCAGCTTCCGGGGACAGGGAAGTGAAAAACTGTTTTTT. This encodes CASFRGQGSEKLFF.

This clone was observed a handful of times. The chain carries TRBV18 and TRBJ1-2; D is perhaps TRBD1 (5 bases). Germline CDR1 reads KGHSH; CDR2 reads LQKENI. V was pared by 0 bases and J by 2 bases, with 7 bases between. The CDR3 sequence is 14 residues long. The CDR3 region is CASSPPRGNYGYTF. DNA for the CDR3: TGTGCCAGCTCACCACCGAGGGGAAACTATGGCTACACCTTC.

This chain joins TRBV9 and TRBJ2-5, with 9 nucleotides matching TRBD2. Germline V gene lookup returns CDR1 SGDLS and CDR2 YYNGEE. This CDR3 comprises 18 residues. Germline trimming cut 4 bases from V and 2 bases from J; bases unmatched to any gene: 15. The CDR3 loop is CASSPDLRAAGGQETQYF. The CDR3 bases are TGTGCCAGCAGCCCAGATCTCCGAGCGGCGGGGGGGCAAGAGACCCAGTACTTC.